This T cell receptor (beta chain) was sequenced during a study of blood T cells in healthy people across ages. The germline gives CDR1 SGHAT, CDR2 FQNNGV. With 6 bases removed from V and 2 bases from J, the gap between germline ends came to 14 bases. The CDR3 sequence is 16 residues long. Then a second PCR, running roughly 6 to 12 cycles, was carried out with a sample-barcoded 5' primer and a J-beta primer mix. MiXCR, run by TCRdb on the 5' RACE reads, gives a single entry per CDR3 protein. The sample includes roughly 800,000 distinct CDR3 sequences, about three fifths of them seen just once. Aged roughly 6 to 100, donors were systemically healthy Caucasians from Russia. Isolated PBMCs totaled at least 6 million in each sample.

The sequence was collected from a man aged 25-40 years in good health. The chain couples TRBV11-2 to TRBJ1-6, with D unresolved. The sample consisted of blood. CDR3 amino acids: CASSLEGQAYNSPLHF. The DNA for the CDR3 is TGTGCCAGCAGTCTAGAGGGCCAAGCCTATAATTCACCCCTCCACTTT.